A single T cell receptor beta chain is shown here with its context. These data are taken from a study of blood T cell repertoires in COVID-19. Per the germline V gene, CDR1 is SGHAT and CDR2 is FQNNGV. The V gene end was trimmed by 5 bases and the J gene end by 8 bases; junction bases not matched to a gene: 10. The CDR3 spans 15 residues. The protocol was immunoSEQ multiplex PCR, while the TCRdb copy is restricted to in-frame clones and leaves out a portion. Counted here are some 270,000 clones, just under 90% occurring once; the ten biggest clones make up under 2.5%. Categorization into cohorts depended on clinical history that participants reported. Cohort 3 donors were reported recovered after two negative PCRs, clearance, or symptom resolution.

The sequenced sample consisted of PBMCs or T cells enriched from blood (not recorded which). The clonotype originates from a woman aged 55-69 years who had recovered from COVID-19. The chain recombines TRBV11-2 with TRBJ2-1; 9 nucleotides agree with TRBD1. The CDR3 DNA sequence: TGTGCCAGCAGCACCCGTCCCGGGACAGGGCATGAGCAGTTCTTC. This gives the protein CASSTRPGTGHEQFF.